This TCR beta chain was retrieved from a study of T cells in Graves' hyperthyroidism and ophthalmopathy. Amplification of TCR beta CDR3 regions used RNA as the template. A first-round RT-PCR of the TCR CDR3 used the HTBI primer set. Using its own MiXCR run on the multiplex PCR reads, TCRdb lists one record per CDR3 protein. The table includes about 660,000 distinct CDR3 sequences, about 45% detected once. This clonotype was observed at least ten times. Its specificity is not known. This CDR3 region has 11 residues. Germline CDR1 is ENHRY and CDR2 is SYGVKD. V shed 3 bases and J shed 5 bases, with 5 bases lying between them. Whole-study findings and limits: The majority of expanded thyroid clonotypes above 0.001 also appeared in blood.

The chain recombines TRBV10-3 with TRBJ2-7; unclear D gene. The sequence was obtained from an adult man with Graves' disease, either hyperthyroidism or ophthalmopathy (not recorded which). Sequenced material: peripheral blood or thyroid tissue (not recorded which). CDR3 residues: CAISDVDEQYF. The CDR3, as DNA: TGTGCCATCAGTGACGTTGACGAGCAGTACTTC.